These 5 T cell receptor beta chains were all obtained from the same sample, sequenced in a study of blood T cell repertoires in COVID-19. The data were produced by immunoSEQ multiplex PCR, yet TCRdb's version contains in-frame clones alone and is incomplete. The top ten hold nearly 0.55% of the sample, which has under 200,000 clones, approximately 90% seen once. Sequencing was carried out using peripheral blood. The receptors stem from a man over 45 with acute or convalescent COVID-19.

The V call is TRBV4-1, the J call TRBJ1-6; possibly TRBD1 for D (6 bases). Trimming left V 4 bases short and J 5 bases short, with 18 bases between. CDR3 length: 17 residues. Germline CDR1 reads MGHRA; CDR2 reads YSYEKL. The CDR3 is CASSLLPRGGHNSPLHF. The CDR3 bases are TGCGCCAGCAGCCTCCTCCCGAGGGGGGGCCATAATTCACCCCTCCACTTT.

This chain links TRBV19 with TRBJ1-4; a possible D gene is TRBD1 (6 bases). Looked up from germline, CDR1 is LNHDA and CDR2 is SQIVND (reference sequence). The CDR3 sequence is 13 residues long. The V end was cut by 5 bases, the J end by 11 bases, with 15 bases between. The CDR3 DNA sequence: TGTGCCAGTAGTGTCAAACAGGGCCATAAACTGTTTTTT. It codes for CASSVKQGHKLFF.

The genes are TRBV7-6 and TRBJ2-5; D unresolved. V lost 5 bases, J lost 2 bases, and 24 bases lay in between. The CDR3 spans 18 residues. The V gene's germline CDR1 is SGHVS and CDR2 FNYEAQ. The CDR3 is CASSPPPPGLLGQETQYF. In nucleotides, the CDR3 is TGTGCCAGCAGCCCGCCTCCCCCGGGTCTACTTGGGCAAGAGACCCAGTACTTC.

This rearrangement joins TRBV6-1 to TRBJ1-5; unclear D gene. The germline V gene has CDR1 MNHNS and CDR2 SASEGT. V lost 4 bases, J lost 0 bases, and 13 bases lay in between. The CDR3 is 16 residues long. This CDR3 reads CASSGAWQSSNQPQHF. CDR3 nucleotide sequence: TGTGCCAGCAGTGGAGCCTGGCAGTCTAGCAATCAGCCCCAGCATTTT.

V and J are TRBV7-9 and TRBJ2-2, with a tentative D call TRBD2 (6 bases). CDR1 SEHNR and CDR2 FQNEAQ come from the germline V gene (reference sequence). This CDR3 contains 15 residues. Between the trimmed V and J ends, which lost 2 bases and 0 bases, there was a span of 7 bases. The CDR3: CASSLRGTNTGELFF. Here the CDR3 DNA reads TGTGCCAGCAGCTTACGCGGGACGAACACCGGGGAGCTGTTTTTT.